These 5 T cell receptor beta chains came from one sample sequenced in a study of T cells in Graves' hyperthyroidism and ophthalmopathy. The TCR beta CDR3 regions underwent amplification using RNA transcripts as the source. HTBI primers were the set used in a first-round RT-PCR of the TCR CDR3. TCRdb itself ran the multiplex PCR reads through MiXCR, one entry per CDR3 protein. Among about 260,000 distinct CDR3 sequences listed, less than 30% were seen once. The sample consisted of blood. The source of these receptors is a man aged 35-49 years with Graves' hyperthyroidism that later progressed to Graves' ophthalmopathy.

The chain combines TRBV27 with TRBJ2-5; D possibly corresponds to TRBD1 (5 bases). Trimming cost V 10 bases and J 3 bases, with 9 bases left between them. The CDR3 loop spans 11 amino acids. Germline V gives CDR1 MNHEY, CDR2 SMNVEV (reference sequence). In nucleotides, the CDR3 is TGTGCCAACTCGACAGAAGAGACCCAGTACTTC. This sequence encodes CANSTEETQYF.

This clonotype has a count of ten or more. The V call is TRBV27, the J call TRBJ1-2; 7 nucleotides line up with TRBD1. The V gene end was trimmed by 8 bases and the J gene end by 2 bases; junction bases not matched to a gene: 17. Per the germline V gene, CDR1 is MNHEY and CDR2 is SMNVEV (reference sequence). The CDR3 runs to 17 residues. As DNA, the CDR3 is TGTGCCAGCGCCCCCACCAACAGGGGCGAGTCCAACTATGGCTACACCTTC. Translation: CASAPTNRGESNYGYTF.

Ten or more counts support this clonotype. The chain's CDR3 is CSAQGTSSYEQYF. For the CDR3, the DNA is TGCAGTGCTCAAGGGACTAGCAGTTACGAGCAGTACTTC. The V and J genes are TRBV20-1 and TRBJ2-7; 9 positions match TRBD2. The CDR3 is made up of 13 amino acids. Trimming took 5 bases from V and 4 from J; bases not matched to a gene: 6. The germline V gene has CDR1 DFQATT and CDR2 SNEGSKA (reference sequence).

The chain employs TRBV27 and TRBJ1-5, with D possibly TRBD1 on 5 matching bases. The CDR3 sequence is 15 residues long. The V end was cut by 6 bases, the J end by 1 base, with 13 bases between. CDR1 MNHEY and CDR2 SMNVEV come from the germline V gene (reference sequence). The CDR3 here is CASRPGWDSNQPQHF. The DNA of the CDR3 is TGTGCCAGCAGGCCAGGATGGGACAGCAATCAGCCCCAGCATTTT.

This clonotype was detected ten times or more. The chain has TRBV6-5 and TRBJ2-5, with D possibly TRBD2 on 7 matching bases. This CDR3 has 13 residues. Germline V gene lookup returns CDR1 MNHEY and CDR2 SVGAGI. CDR3 DNA sequence: TGTGTCGCGGAGGGGGGGAATGGAGAGACCCAGTACTTC. This gives the protein CVAEGGNGETQYF.